This T cell receptor (beta chain) derives from a study of blood T cells in healthy people across ages (dated by TCRdb to the mid-2010s). Regarding the complete study: In model experiments, template switching captured about one uniquely barcoded TCR beta cDNA molecule for every two T cells. Age-related changes in TCR beta repertoire diversity were measured in the study by deep sequencing normalized with unique cDNA molecular identifiers. The donors were split into four age groups: young (average 16 years), middle-aged (roughly 39), aged (approximately 60) and long-lived (roughly 80). Donors of different ages were randomly distributed across sequencing lanes to avoid experimental bias. Two additional independent replicas of 1 million unique cDNA reads from the same blood draw were analyzed for two donors (one aged 18 to 30 and one aged 80 or older). The paper as a whole reports these results and caveats: Estimates of total diversity based on one million sequenced T cells were regarded as lower bounds and as underestimates. Compared with the aged group, the long-lived group had more naive CD4+ T cells, fewer expanded clones and increased TCR diversity, suggesting age selection. Since profiling was done on bulk unsorted PBMCs, naive and antigen-experienced compartments could not be conclusively compared. Observed TCR beta diversity per million T cells fell roughly linearly with age, and a significant reduction was already apparent by age around 40. Because the CMV infection status of the donors was unknown, age-related changes in expanded clonotypes may potentially have been confounded. The percentage of naive T cells measured by flow cytometry correlated strongly with observed TCR beta diversity.

Donors were 30 to 45 systemically healthy Caucasian individuals from Russia aged 6 to 90 years. Each donor gave roughly 9.5 milliliters of peripheral blood, collected into EDTA-treated Vacutainer tubes. Ficoll-Paque density-gradient centrifugation was used to isolate PBMCs, with at least 7 million per sample. Total RNA, at least 5 micrograms per sample, was extracted from PBMCs with Trizol reagent. For every donor, an aliquot of PBMCs went through flow cytometry to measure the percentages of naive CD45RAhigh/CD27high T cells. At the junction V is shortened by 1 base and J by 0 bases; bases outside the gene matches: 8. Its CDR3 holds 18 amino acids, cysteine through phenylalanine. The retained sequence is limited to the CDR3, 54 bases, with the frame set at the first base. Based on the germline V gene, the CDR1 and CDR2 sequences are LGHNA and YSLEER. A note on this clonotype: Its antigen specificity is not known. No clone much larger than this one lies a single base away; base qualities are absent.

The library came from 5' RACE. The data were produced on an Illumina HiSeq 2500. The second PCR ran for roughly 7 to 12 cycles and used a J-beta primer mix along with a sample-barcoded 5' primer. Each TCR beta cDNA molecule received a unique molecular identifier from a template-switch 5' adaptor carrying 12 random nucleotides. Each sample yielded at least 2.5 million CDR3-containing paired-end reads. The Mint cDNA synthesis kit, primed by a TRBC-specific oligonucleotide, was used to synthesize first-strand cDNA from all RNA. After uracil-DNA glycosylase treatment, a first 18-cycle PCR used universal primers M1SS and BC2_uni_R on all cDNA. The study's processing was this. Normalization of each sample was performed by random selection of 1 million high-quality reads, each carrying a distinct molecular identifier. Reads with shared molecular identifiers were discarded instead of being binned into consensus sequences. MiTCR, run with a Q25 quality threshold and the strictest error-elimination algorithm, handled CDR3 identification, clonotype clustering and error correction. A nonparametric unseen species model with Euler transformation was used to estimate a lower bound on total TCR beta diversity. TCRdb itself trimmed the public reads at Q25 with fastp, ran MiXCR and retained productive beta chains. Rows with one shared CDR3 protein collapse into an entry with the most common genes and DNA. TCRdb, rather than the study authors, made the V and J calls. The sample contains under 800,000 distinct CDR3 sequences, roughly 41% of them found a single time. Together, the top ten hold 20% to 25% of the sample.

Material: blood. The TCR sequence derives from a woman between 55 and 75 years old in good health. The chain links TRBV4-3 with TRBJ2-2; 7 bases in the junction line up with TRBD1. Here the CDR3 is given as CASSQAPTGFANTGELFF. The sequenced DNA is TGCGCCAGCAGCCAAGCCCCGACAGGGTTCGCGAACACCGGGGAGCTGTTTTTT.